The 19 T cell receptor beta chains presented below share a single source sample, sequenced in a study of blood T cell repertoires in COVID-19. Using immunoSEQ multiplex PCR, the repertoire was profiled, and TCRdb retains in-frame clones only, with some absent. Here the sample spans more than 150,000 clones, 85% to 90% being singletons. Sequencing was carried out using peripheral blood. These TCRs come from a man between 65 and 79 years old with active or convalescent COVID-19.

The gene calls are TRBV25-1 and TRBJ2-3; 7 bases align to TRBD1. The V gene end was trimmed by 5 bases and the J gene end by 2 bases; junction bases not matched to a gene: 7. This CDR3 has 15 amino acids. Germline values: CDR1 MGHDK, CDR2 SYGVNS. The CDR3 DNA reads TGTGCCAGCAGTCGATCCAGGGGGAACACAGATACGCAGTATTTT. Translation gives CASSRSRGNTDTQYF.

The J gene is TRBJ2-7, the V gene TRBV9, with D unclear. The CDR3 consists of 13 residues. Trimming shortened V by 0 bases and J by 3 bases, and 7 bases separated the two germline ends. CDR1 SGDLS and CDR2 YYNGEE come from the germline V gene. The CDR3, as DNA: TGTGCCAGCAGCGTAGATAACAGCTACGAGCAGTACTTC. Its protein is CASSVDNSYEQYF.

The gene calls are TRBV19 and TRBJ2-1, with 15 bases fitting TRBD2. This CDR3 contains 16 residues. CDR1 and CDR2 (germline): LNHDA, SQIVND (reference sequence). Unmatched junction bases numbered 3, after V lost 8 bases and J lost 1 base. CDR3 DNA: TGTGCCAGTCGGACTAGCGGGAGGGGGTCCTACAATGAGCAGTTCTTC. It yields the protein CASRTSGRGSYNEQFF.

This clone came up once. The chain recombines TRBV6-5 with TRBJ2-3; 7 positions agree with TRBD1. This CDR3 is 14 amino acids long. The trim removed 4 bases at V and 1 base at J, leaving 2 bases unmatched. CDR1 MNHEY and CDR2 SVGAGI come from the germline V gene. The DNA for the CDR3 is TGTGCCAGCAGTTCTACAGGGGGCACAGATACGCAGTATTTT. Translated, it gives CASSSTGGTDTQYF.

Here the CDR3 DNA reads TGTGCCAGCAGCCCCCGCGGGGAGAAATTAGGGGCTTTCTTT. Its translation: CASSPRGEKLGAFF. The gene calls are TRBV9 and TRBJ1-1, with D hard to call. V was shortened by 4 bases and J by 11 bases, with 21 bases between the two germline ends. The germline CDR1 and CDR2 sequences are SGDLS and YYNGEE. This CDR3 contains 14 residues. Filled out from reference TRBV9 and TRBJ1-1, the complete variable domain reads DSGVTQTPKHLITATGQRVTLRCSPRSGDLSVYWYQQSLDQGLQFLIQYYNGEERAKGNILERFSAQQFPDLHSELNLSSLELGDSALYFCASSPRGEKLGAFFGQGTRLTVV.

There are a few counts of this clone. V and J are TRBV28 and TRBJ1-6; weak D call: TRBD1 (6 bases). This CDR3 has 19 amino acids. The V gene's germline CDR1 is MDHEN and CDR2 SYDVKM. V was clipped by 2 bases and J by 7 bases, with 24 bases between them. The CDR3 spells CASSLQVTGRGVQNSPLHF. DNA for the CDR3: TGTGCCAGCAGTTTACAGGTAACAGGCAGGGGAGTGCAGAATTCACCCCTCCACTTT.

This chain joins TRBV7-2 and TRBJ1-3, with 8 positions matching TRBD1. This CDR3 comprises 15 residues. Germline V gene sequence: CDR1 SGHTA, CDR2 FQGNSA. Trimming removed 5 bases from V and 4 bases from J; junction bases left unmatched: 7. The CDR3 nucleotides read TGTGCCAGCAGCGGACAGGGTATATTCGGAAACACCATATATTTT. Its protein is CASSGQGIFGNTIYF.

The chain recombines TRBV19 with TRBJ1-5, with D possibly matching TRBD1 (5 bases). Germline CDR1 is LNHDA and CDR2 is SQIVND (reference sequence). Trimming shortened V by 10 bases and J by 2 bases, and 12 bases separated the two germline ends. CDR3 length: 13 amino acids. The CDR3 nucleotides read TGTGCCACAGCCGGGGGGGGCAATCAGCCCCAGCATTTT. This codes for CATAGGGNQPQHF.

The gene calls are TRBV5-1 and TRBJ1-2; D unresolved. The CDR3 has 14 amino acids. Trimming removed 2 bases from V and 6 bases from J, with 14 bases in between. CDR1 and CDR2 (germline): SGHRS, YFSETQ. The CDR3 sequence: CASSFGTTADGYTF. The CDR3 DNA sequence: TGCGCCAGCAGCTTTGGAACCACTGCGGATGGCTACACCTTC.

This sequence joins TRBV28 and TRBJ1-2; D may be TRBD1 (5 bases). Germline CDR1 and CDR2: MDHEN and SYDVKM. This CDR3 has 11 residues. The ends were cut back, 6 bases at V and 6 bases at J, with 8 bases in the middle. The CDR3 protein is CASSYRNGYTF. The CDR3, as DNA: TGTGCCAGCAGCTACAGGAATGGCTACACCTTC.

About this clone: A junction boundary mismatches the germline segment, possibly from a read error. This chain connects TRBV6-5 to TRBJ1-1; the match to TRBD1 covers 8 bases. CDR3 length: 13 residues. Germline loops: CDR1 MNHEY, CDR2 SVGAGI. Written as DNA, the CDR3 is TGTGCCAGCAGCCTCCAGGGGGCGACTGCAGCTTTCTTT. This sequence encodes CASSLQGATAAFF.

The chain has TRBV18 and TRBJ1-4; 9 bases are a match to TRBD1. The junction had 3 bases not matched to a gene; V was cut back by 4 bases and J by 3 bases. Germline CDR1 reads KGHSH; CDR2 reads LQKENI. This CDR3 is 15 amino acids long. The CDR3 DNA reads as TGTGCCAGCTCACAACAGGGGGCAGCTAATGAAAAACTGTTTTTT. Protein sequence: CASSQQGAANEKLFF.

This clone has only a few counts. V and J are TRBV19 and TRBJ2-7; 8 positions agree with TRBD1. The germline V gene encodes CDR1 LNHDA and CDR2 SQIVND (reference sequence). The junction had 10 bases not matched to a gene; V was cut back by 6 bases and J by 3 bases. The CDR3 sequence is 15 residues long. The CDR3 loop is CASSPDRGWDYEQYF. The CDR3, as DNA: TGTGCCAGTAGCCCTGACAGGGGCTGGGACTACGAGCAGTACTTC.

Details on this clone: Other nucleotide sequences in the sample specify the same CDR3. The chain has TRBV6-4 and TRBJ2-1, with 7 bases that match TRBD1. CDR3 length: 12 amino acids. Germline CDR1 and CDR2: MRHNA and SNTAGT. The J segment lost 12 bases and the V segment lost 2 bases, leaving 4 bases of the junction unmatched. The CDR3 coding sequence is TGTGCCAGCAGTGACCAGGGGGTTGGGCAGTTCTTC. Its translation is CASSDQGVGQFF.

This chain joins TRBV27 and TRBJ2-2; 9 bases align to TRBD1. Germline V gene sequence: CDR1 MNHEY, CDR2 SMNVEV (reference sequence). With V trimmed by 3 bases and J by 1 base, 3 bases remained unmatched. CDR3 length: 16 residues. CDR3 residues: CASSFRGQGNTGELFF. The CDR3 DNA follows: TGTGCCAGCAGTTTCCGGGGACAGGGGAACACCGGGGAGCTGTTTTTT.

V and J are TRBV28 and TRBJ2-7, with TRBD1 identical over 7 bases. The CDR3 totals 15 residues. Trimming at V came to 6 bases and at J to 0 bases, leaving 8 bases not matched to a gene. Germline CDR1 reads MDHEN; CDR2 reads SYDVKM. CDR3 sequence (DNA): TGTGCCAGCAGCCCACAGGGGTCCTTCTCCTACGAGCAGTACTTC. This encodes CASSPQGSFSYEQYF.

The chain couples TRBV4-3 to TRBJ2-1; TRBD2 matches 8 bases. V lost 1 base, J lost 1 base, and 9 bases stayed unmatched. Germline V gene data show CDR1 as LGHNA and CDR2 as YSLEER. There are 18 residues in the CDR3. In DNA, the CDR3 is TGCGCCAGCAGCCAAGTCACCGGGGGGGGGCTTTCCTACAATGAGCAGTTCTTC. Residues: CASSQVTGGGLSYNEQFF.

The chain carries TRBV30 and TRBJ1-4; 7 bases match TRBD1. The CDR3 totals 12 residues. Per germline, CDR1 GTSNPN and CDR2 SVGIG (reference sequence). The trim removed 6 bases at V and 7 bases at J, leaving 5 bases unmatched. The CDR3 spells CACGGGGEKLFF. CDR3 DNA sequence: TGTGCCTGTGGAGGGGGCGGTGAAAAACTGTTTTTT. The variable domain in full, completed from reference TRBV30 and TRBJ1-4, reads SQTIHQWPATLVQPVGSPLSLECTVEGTSNPNLYWYRQAAGRGLQLLFYSVGIGQISSEVPQNLSASRPQDRQFILSSKKLLLSDSGFYLCACGGGGEKLFFGSGTQLSVL.

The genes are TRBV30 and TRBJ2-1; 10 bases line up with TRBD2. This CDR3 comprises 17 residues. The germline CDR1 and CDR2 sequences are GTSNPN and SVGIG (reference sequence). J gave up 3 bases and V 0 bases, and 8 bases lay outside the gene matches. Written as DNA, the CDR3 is TGTGCCTGGAGTGTAAGGGTAGCGGGAGGTCTCTACAATGAGCAGTTCTTC. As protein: CAWSVRVAGGLYNEQFF.